These 9 T cell receptor beta chains originate from one sample sequenced in a study of immune evolution from preneoplasia to lung adenocarcinoma. The method was immunoSEQ multiplex PCR; TCRdb's version includes in-frame clones alone and lacks a portion of them. Of some 5,100 clones detected, around 80% appear once; the ten largest clones hold 10% to 13%. Sequenced input: FFPE normal lung tissue adjacent to the tumor. These receptors were taken from a person aged 50-70 years with lung adenocarcinoma.

The V and J genes are TRBV11-2 and TRBJ2-7, with 10 bases matching TRBD1. Germline CDR1 and CDR2: SGHAT and FQNNGV. V trimming: 3 bases; J trimming: 6 bases; junction bases outside the gene matches: 5. The CDR3 runs to 14 residues. As DNA, the CDR3 is TGTGCCAGCAGCTTCCCGGGACAGGGGTCCGAGCAGTACTTC. Protein sequence: CASSFPGQGSEQYF.

The genes are TRBV28 and TRBJ2-5; TRBD1 matches at 8 bases. V was clipped by 4 bases and J by 2 bases; unmatched bases: 6. The CDR3 is 15 amino acids. Germline lookup yields CDR1 MDHEN and CDR2 SYDVKM. For the CDR3, the DNA is TGTGCCAGCAGTTCCCGCGGACAGGGACAAGAGACCCAGTACTTC. Translated, it gives CASSSRGQGQETQYF.

Comments on this clone: Other DNA sequences in this sample translate to the same CDR3. The J gene is TRBJ2-7, the V gene TRBV20-1, with no clear D. The V and J ends lost 0 bases and 2 bases respectively, with 2 bases between them. Germline V gives CDR1 DFQATT, CDR2 SNEGSKA (reference sequence). CDR3 length equals 11 residues. The CDR3 protein is CSARDAYEQYF. The CDR3 coding sequence is TGCAGTGCTAGAGATGCCTACGAGCAGTACTTC.

V gene TRBV12-5 combines with J gene TRBJ2-3; no clear D gene. The CDR3 length is 16 residues. Looked up from germline, CDR1 is LGHNT and CDR2 is FRNRAP. V was pared by 1 base and J by 0 bases, with 11 bases between. The CDR3 sequence: CASGLGAVSSTDTQYF. The CDR3 coding sequence is TGTGCTAGTGGTTTGGGGGCAGTTTCTAGCACAGATACGCAGTATTTT. Based on the CDR3 plus reference TRBV12-5 and TRBJ2-3, the full variable domain is DARVTQTPRHKVTEMGQEVTMRCQPILGHNTVFWYRQTMMQGLELLAYFRNRAPLDDSGMPKDRFSAEMPDATLATLKIQPSEPRDSAVYFCASGLGAVSSTDTQYFGPGTRLTVL.

This clone has only one observation. The chain couples TRBV5-5 to TRBJ2-3, with D unclear. Trimming removed 4 bases from V and 2 bases from J, with 11 bases in between. The CDR3 is 14 residues long. The germline gives CDR1 SGHKS, CDR2 YYEKEE (reference sequence). CDR3 residues: CASSADHNTDTQYF. For the CDR3, the DNA is TGTGCCAGCAGCGCCGACCATAACACAGATACGCAGTATTTT.

V and J are TRBV2 and TRBJ1-2; D is uncertain. The CDR3 sequence is 15 residues long. Germline loops: CDR1 SNHLY, CDR2 FYNNEI. The V and J ends lost 4 bases and 0 bases respectively, with 12 bases between them. The CDR3 loop is CASSALGSANYGYTF. The CDR3 coding sequence is TGTGCCAGCAGTGCGCTAGGTAGTGCTAACTATGGCTACACCTTC.

The chain is built from TRBV7-2 and TRBJ2-5; no clear D. Trimming removed 6 bases from V and 3 bases from J, with 11 bases in between. Germline loops: CDR1 SGHTA, CDR2 FQGNSA. This CDR3 is built from 13 residues. The CDR3 DNA reads as TGTGCCAGCAGGCCCGGATCGGAAGAGACCCAGTACTTC. It encodes CASRPGSEETQYF.

A single count supports this clone. The V gene is TRBV15, the J gene TRBJ1-3; tentative D call: TRBD1 (5 bases). The germline V gene has CDR1 LNHNV and CDR2 YYDKDF (reference sequence). The CDR3 is 14 residues long. With 2 bases removed from V and 3 bases from J, the gap between germline ends came to 8 bases. DNA of the CDR3: TGTGCCACCAGCAGACAGGGTTTTGGAAACACCATATATTTT. It specifies CATSRQGFGNTIYF.

The rearrangement uses TRBV2 and TRBJ2-1, with D tentatively TRBD2 (6 bases). This CDR3 is 12 amino acids long. CDR1 and CDR2 (germline): SNHLY, FYNNEI. Trimming removed 7 bases from V and 8 bases from J, with 12 bases in between. The CDR3 sequence: CASNRESHEQFF. For the CDR3, the DNA is TGTGCCAGCAACCGGGAGAGCCATGAGCAGTTCTTC. Filled out from reference TRBV2 and TRBJ2-1, the complete variable domain reads EPEVTQTPSHQVTQMGQEVILRCVPISNHLYFYWYRQILGQKVEFLVSFYNNEISEKSEIFDDQFSVERPDGSNFTLKIRSTKLEDSAMYFCASNRESHEQFFGPGTRLTVL.